A selection of T cell receptor beta chains follows, all from one sample in a study of cytomegalovirus exposure and HLA in healthy donors. Libraries were prepared by immunoSEQ multiplex PCR; TCRdb keeps only in-frame clonotypes and omits some of them. The sample gives 150,000 to 200,000 clones, about 80% of which show up once; less than 1.1% is in the top ten. Sequencing was carried out using PBMCs. These TCRs come from a woman between 35 and 50 years old in good health and CMV-seronegative. Both conserved end residues are part of each CDR3. A D gene is named only where the DNA matches it firmly. Expanded clones are given a class, and other clones once, few, many or no size at all.

clone size	J gene	D gene	V gene	CDR3 DNA	CDR3 protein
.	TRBJ2-7	TRBD2	TRBV10-3	TGTGCCATCAGGGGCGATGGGACTAGCGGGGAGCGAGAGCAGTACTTC	CAIRGDGTSGEREQYF
.	TRBJ2-1	TRBD2	TRBV6-5	TGTGCCAGCAGTTACGGGACTAGCGATGTTAGGCTGTTCTTC	CASSYGTSDVRLFF
.	TRBJ1-1	.	TRBV5-4	TGTGCCAGCAGCCTCCGGGGCACTGAAGCTTTCTTT	CASSLRGTEAFF
.	TRBJ2-1	.	TRBV15	TGTGCCACCAGCAGATGGAGCGGAGACGATGAGCAGTTCTTC	CATSRWSGDDEQFF
.	TRBJ2-3	TRBD2	TRBV6-6	TGTGCCAGCAGTCTAGGACTAGCGGGAGGAGATACGCAGTATTTT	CASSLGLAGGDTQYF
few	TRBJ1-1	.	TRBV12-5	TGTGCTAGTGGTTTGAAAATTCGAGCTGAAGCTTTCTTT	CASGLKIRAEAFF
few	TRBJ2-5	.	TRBV7-6	TGTGCCAGCAGCTTAGAGCGGGCAGAGAATTACCAAGAGACCCAGTACTTC	CASSLERAENYQETQYF
few	TRBJ2-7	.	TRBV7-2	TGTGCCAGCAGAGGGGCCTCCTACGAGCAGTACTTC	CASRGASYEQYF
few	TRBJ2-2	TRBD1	TRBV19	TGTGCCAGTAGTATCCTCACAGGGGCCGGGGAGCTGTTTTTT	CASSILTGAGELFF
once	TRBJ1-2	.	TRBV27	TGTGCCACTTCGCAGGGGACGGGGGGCTACACCTTC	CATSQGTGGYTF
few	TRBJ2-6	.	TRBV4-3	TGCGCCAGCAGCCAAATGCGGGGAGCTGGGGCCAACGTCCTGACTTTC	CASSQMRGAGANVLTF
.	TRBJ2-3	TRBD2	TRBV7-6	TGTGCCAGCAGCTTAGCCCGGTCTCAGCGGGAGGGCCGAGATACGCAGTATTTT	CASSLARSQREGRDTQYF
.	TRBJ1-1	TRBD1	TRBV19	TGTGCCAGTAGTATTTACCCCGACAGGGTGGATGCTTTCTTT	CASSIYPDRVDAFF